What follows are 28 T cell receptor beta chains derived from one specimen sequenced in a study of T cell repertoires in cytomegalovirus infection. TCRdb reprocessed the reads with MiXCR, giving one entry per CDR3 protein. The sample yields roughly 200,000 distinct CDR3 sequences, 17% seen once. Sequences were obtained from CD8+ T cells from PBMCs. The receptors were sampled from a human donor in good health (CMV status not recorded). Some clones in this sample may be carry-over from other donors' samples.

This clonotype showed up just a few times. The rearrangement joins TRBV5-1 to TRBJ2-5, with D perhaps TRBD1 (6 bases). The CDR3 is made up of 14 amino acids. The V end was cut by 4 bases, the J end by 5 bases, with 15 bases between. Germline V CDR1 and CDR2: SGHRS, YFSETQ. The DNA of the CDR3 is TGCGCCAGCAGCCTGGGACATCCGGGGGAGACCCAGTACTTC. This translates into CASSLGHPGETQYF.

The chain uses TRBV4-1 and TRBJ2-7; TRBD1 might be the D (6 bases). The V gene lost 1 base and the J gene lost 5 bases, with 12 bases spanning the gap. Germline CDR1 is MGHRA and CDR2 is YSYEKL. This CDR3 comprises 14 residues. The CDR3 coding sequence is TGCGCCAGCAGCCAAGCAGGGGAGAGAAACGAGCAGTACTTC. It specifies CASSQAGERNEQYF.

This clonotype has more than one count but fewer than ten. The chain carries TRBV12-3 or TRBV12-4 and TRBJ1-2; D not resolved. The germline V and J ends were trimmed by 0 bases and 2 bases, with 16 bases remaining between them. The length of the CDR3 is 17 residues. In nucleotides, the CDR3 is TGTGCCAGCAGTTTAGCGGCAGGAGGCTTAGCCAACTATGGCTACACCTTC. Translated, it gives CASSLAAGGLANYGYTF.

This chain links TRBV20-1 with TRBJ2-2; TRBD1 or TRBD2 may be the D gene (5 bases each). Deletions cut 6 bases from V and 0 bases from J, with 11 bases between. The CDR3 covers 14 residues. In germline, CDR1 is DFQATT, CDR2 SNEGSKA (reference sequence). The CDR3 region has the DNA TGCAGTGCGGGAGACAGTTCGAACACCGGGGAGCTGTTTTTT. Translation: CSAGDSSNTGELFF.

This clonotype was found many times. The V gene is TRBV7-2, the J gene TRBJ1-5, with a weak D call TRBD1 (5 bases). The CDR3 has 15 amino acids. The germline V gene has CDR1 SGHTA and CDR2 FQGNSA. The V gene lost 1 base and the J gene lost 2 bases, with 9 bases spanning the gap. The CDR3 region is CASSLEQVGNQPQHF. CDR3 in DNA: TGTGCCAGCAGCTTAGAACAGGTCGGCAATCAGCCCCAGCATTTT. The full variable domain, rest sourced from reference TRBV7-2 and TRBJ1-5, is GAGVSQSPSNKVTEKGKDVELRCDPISGHTALYWYRQSLGQGLEFLIYFQGNSAPDKSGLPSDRFSAERTGGSVSTLTIQRTQQEDSAVYLCASSLEQVGNQPQHFGDGTRLSIL.

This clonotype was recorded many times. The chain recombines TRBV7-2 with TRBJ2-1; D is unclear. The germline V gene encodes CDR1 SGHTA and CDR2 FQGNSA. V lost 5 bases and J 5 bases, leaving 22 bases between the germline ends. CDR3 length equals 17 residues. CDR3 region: CASSQGPATPQHNEQFF. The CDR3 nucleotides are TGTGCCAGCAGCCAAGGGCCCGCGACTCCCCAACACAATGAGCAGTTCTTC.

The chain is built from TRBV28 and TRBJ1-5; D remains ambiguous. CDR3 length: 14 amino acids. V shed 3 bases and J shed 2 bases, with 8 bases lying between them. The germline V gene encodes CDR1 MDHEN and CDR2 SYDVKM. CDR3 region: CASSFAGRNQPQHF. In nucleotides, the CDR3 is TGTGCCAGCAGTTTCGCGGGTCGCAATCAGCCCCAGCATTTT.

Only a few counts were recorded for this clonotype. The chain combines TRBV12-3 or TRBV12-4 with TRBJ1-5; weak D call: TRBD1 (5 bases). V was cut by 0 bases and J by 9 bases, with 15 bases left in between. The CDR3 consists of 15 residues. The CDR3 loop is CASSLASGGFGPQHF. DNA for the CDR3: TGTGCCAGCAGTTTAGCGAGCGGGGGTTTTGGGCCCCAGCATTTT.

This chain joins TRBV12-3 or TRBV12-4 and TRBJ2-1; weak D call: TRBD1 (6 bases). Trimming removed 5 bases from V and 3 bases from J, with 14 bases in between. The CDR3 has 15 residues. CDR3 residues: CASSAQGDRYNEQFF. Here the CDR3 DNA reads TGTGCCAGCAGTGCACAGGGCGACCGCTACAATGAGCAGTTCTTC.

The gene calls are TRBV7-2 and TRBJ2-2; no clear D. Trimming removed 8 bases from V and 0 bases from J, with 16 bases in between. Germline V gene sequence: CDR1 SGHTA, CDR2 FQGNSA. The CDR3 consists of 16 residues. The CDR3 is CASLFVFPSNTGELFF. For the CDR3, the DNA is TGTGCCAGCCTCTTCGTTTTTCCCTCGAACACCGGGGAGCTGTTTTTT.

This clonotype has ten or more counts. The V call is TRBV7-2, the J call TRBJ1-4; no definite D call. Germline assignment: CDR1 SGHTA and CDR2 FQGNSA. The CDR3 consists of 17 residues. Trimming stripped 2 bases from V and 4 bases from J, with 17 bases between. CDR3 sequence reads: CASSLQDVFPNNEKLFF. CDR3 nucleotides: TGTGCCAGCAGCTTACAGGACGTGTTCCCGAATAATGAAAAACTGTTTTTT.

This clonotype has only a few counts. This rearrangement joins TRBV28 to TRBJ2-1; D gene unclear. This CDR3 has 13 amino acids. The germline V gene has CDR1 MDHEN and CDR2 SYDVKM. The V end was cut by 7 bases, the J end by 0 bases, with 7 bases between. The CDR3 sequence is CASTTSSYNEQFF. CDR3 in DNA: TGTGCCAGCACCACGAGCTCCTACAATGAGCAGTTCTTC.

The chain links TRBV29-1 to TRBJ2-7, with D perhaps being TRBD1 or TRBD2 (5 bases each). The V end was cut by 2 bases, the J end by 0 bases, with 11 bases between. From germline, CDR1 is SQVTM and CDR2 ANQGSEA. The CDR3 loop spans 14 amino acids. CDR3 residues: CSVETAGSSYEQYF. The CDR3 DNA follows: TGCAGCGTTGAAACGGCAGGGAGCTCCTACGAGCAGTACTTC.

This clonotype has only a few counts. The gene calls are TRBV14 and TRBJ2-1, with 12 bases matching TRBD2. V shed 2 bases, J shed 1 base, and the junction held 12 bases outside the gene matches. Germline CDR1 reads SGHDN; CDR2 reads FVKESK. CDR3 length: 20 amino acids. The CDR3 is CASSQRPDLLAGGSYNEQFF. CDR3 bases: TGTGCCAGCAGCCAAAGGCCCGACCTACTAGCGGGGGGATCCTACAATGAGCAGTTCTTC.

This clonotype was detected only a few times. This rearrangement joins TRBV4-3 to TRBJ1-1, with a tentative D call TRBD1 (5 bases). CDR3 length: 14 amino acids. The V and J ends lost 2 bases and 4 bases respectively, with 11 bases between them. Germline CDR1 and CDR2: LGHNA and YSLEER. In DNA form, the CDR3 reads TGCGCCAGCAGCCAACGAGGGGCTGGCACTGAAGCTTTCTTT. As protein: CASSQRGAGTEAFF.

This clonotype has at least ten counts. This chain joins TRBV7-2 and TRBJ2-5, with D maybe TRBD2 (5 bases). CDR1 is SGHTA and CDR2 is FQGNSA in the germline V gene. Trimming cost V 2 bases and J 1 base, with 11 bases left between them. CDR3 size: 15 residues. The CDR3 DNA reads TGTGCCAGCAGCTTAATCCCAAGCGGCCAAGAGACCCAGTACTTC. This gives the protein CASSLIPSGQETQYF.

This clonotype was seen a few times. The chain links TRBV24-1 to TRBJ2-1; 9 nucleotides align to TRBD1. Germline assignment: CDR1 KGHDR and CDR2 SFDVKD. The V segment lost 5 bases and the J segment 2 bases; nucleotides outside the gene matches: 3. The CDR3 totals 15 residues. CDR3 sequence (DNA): TGTGCCACCAGTGGTGGACAGGGGCCCTACAATGAGCAGTTCTTC. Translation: CATSGGQGPYNEQFF.

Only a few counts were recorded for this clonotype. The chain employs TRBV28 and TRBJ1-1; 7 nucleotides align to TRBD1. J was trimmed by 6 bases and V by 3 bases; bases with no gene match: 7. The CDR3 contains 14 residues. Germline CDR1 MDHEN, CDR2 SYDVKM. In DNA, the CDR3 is TGTGCCAGCAGTTTTCCTGACAGGGCTCCTGAAGCTTTCTTT. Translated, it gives CASSFPDRAPEAFF.

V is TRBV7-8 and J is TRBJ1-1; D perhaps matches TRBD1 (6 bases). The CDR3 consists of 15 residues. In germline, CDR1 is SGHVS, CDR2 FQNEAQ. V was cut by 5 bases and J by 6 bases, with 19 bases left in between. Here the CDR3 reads CASSILQGGVAEAFF. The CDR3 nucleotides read TGTGCCAGCAGCATTTTACAGGGAGGAGTCGCTGAAGCTTTCTTT. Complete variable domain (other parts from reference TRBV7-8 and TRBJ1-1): GAGVSQSPRYKVAKRGQDVALRCDPISGHVSLFWYQQALGQGPEFLTYFQNEAQLDKSGLPSDRFFAERPEGSVSTLKIQRTQQEDSAVYLCASSILQGGVAEAFFGQGTRLTVV.

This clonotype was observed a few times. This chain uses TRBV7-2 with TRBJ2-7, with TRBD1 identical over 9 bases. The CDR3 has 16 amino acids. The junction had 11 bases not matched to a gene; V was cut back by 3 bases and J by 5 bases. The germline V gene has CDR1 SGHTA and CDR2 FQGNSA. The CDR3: CASSLGPGTGNNEQYF. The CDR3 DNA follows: TGTGCCAGCAGCTTGGGACCCGGGACAGGGAATAACGAGCAGTACTTC.

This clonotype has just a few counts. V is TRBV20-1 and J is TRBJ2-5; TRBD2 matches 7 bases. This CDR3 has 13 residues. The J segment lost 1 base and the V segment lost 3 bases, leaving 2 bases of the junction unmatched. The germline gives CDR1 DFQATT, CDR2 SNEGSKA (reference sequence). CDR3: CSASGLGQETQYF. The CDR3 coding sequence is TGCAGTGCTAGCGGACTAGGCCAAGAGACCCAGTACTTC.

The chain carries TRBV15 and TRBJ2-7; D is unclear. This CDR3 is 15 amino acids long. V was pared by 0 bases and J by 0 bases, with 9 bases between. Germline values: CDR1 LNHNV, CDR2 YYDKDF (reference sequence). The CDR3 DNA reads TGTGCCACCAGCAGAGATTTTAGTAGCTCCTACGAGCAGTACTTC. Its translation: CATSRDFSSSYEQYF.

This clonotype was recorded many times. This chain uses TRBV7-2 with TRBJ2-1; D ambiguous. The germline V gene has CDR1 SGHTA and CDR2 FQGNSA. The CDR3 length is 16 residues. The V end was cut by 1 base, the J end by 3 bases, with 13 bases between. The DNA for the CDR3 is TGTGCCAGCAGCTTAGACGTCTCTGAAGTCTACAATGAGCAGTTCTTC. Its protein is CASSLDVSEVYNEQFF.

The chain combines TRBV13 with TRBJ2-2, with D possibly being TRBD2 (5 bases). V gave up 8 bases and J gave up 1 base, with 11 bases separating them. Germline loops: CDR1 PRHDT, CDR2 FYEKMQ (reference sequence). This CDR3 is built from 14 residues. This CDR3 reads CASAGERNTGELFF. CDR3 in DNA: TGTGCCAGCGCTGGGGAGAGGAACACCGGGGAGCTGTTTTTT.

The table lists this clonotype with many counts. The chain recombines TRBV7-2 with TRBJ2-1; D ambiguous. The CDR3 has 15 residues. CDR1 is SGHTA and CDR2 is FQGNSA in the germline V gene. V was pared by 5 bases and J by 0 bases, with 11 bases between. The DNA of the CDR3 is TGTGCCAGCAGCCCCCCCACCGGCTCCTACAATGAGCAGTTCTTC. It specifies CASSPPTGSYNEQFF.

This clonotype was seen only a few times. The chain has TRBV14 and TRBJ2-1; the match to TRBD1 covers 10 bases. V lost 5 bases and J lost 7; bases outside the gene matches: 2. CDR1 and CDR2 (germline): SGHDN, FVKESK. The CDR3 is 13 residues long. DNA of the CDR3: TGTGCCAGCAGCTGGACAGGGGGGAATGAGCAGTTCTTC. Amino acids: CASSWTGGNEQFF.

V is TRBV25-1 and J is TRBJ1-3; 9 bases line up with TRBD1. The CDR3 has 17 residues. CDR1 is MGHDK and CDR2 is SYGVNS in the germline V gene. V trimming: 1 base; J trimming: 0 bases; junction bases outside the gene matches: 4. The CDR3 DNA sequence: TGTGCCAGCAGTGAATGGGGACAGGGCTACTCTGGAAACACCATATATTTT. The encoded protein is CASSEWGQGYSGNTIYF.

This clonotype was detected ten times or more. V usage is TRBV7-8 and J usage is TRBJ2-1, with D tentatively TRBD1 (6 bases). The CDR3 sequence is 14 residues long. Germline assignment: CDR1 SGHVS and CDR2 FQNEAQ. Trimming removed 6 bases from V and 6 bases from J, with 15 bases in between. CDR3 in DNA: TGTGCCAGCAGTCTAAACACAGGGACCAATGAGCAGTTCTTC. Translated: CASSLNTGTNEQFF.